This record concerns one T cell receptor (beta chain) sequence. This CDR3 spans 16 amino acids. Germline assignment: CDR1 MNHEY and CDR2 SVGEGT. TCR alpha and beta CDR3 regions were amplified from RNA using iRepertoire nested multiplex PCR. TCRdb redid the calling of the multiplex PCR reads with MiXCR, one entry per CDR3 protein. The sample includes around 130,000 distinct CDR3 sequences, around a quarter of them seen just once. This sample stems from a study of glioma-infiltrating T cells. The TCR sequence derives from a human donor with low-grade glioma or glioblastoma, undergoing nonglioma brain surgery, or in good health (not recorded which). This chain links TRBV6-2 or TRBV6-3 with TRBJ2-5, with TRBD2 identical over 9 bases. With the DNA end fitting TRBJ2-1 better, the J assignment may be wrong. Sequenced sample: glioma tissue, nonneoplastic brain tissue, or PBMCs (not recorded which). CDR3 loop: CASRRSQSGRYNEQFF. The DNA for the CDR3 is TGTGCCAGCAGGCGATCTCAAAGCGGGAGGTACAATGAGCAGTTCTTC.